These T cell receptor beta chains were read from a single sample in a study of Graves' ophthalmopathy and Graves' hyperthyroidism. TCRdb reanalysed the multiplex PCR reads using MiXCR and keeps one entry per CDR3 protein. Here the sample spans about 410,000 distinct CDR3 sequences, approximately 20% being singletons. Sequenced material: peripheral blood. Every receptor here comes from a woman between 18 and 29 years old with Graves' ophthalmopathy. Both conserved end residues are part of each CDR3. Fields, in order: V gene, CDR3 protein.

V: TRBV2
CDR3: CAGRDDYGYTF

V: TRBV11-2
CDR3: CASRQDRGTEAFF

V: TRBV12-3/TRBV12-4
CDR3: CASSLSLRGDTEAFF

V: TRBV9
CDR3: CASSLRESSYNSPLHF

V: TRBV2
CDR3: CASRTFPGGSNQPQHF

V: TRBV11-2
CDR3: CASSPGQMRAGQYF

V: TRBV13
CDR3: CASRRLAGPDYGYTF

V: TRBV6-5
CDR3: CASRHTGTSGGLGEQYF

V: TRBV3-1
CDR3: CASAENTGELFF

V: TRBV24-1
CDR3: CATAPSGRDTEAFF

V: TRBV7-2
CDR3: CASSLEPGYATEAFF

V: TRBV2
CDR3: CASVQASYGHTF

V: TRBV20-1
CDR3: CSGQTGTGGYGYTF

V: TRBV12-3/TRBV12-4
CDR3: CASSSGGVQEIQYF

V: TRBV6-5
CDR3: CASSYGVGGPGEAFF